The sequence of this T cell receptor beta chain was determined in a study of PD-L1 blockade in urothelial cancer. Study as a whole: Specimens of blood held a median count of approximately 150,000 T cells.

Losses at the gene ends were 5 bases for V and 5 bases for J; bases not matched to a gene: 9. This CDR3 contains 15 residues. The germline CDR1 and CDR2 sequences are SGHTA and FQGNSA. Time point: pretreatment peripheral blood. The repertoire was sequenced with immunoSEQ multiplex PCR; TCRdb's copy has only in-frame clones and lacks some. The sample carries around 50,000 clones, roughly 80% recorded once. Sequencing was performed on PBMCs, taken around atezolizumab (anti-PD-L1) treatment. The chain couples TRBV7-2 to TRBJ1-2; TRBD1 aligns across 9 bases. This receptor was identified in a man aged 50 or older with urothelial cancer. DNA for the CDR3: TGTGCCAGCAGCGGCCACAGGGGGCGCATATATGGCTACACCTTC. Translation: CASSGHRGRIYGYTF.